This T cell receptor (beta chain) was sequenced during a study of shared clonotypes between healthy human individuals. Across the whole study: CD8 memory received one plate per donor, CD8 naive two, CD4 memory three and CD4 naive three.

The study drew its donors from healthy HIV-negative adults without recent acute infections or vaccinations. A deep-level run was used for the assay. Some clones are missing from TCRdb's copy, which holds only in-frame ones; the method was immunoSEQ multiplex PCR. Among around 2.1 million clones listed, approximately 96% were seen once. The V and J ends lost 7 bases and 3 bases, in that order; junction bases with no gene match: 5. The V gene's germline CDR1 is SGHRS and CDR2 YFSETQ. The CDR3 sequence is 13 residues long. The sequencing input was naive CD4+ T cells sorted from blood. Subset specified: CD45RA+ positively selected. The receptor was isolated from a man between 18 and 35 years old in good health. The chain combines TRBV5-1 with TRBJ2-7; 9 nucleotides line up with TRBD2. In DNA, the CDR3 is TGCGCCAGCCAAGCGGGAGGAGGCTACGAGCAGTACTTC. Protein: CASQAGGGYEQYF.